These T cell receptor beta chains were read from a single sample in a study of blood T cell repertoires in COVID-19. Here immunoSEQ multiplex PCR was the method, and the copy in TCRdb shows in-frame clones only, minus some. The sample has under 65,000 clones, about 89% seen once. Sample: peripheral blood. Source of these receptors: a human donor in a cohort sampled during active COVID-19. Each CDR3 is given with its conserved first and last residue. Each record gives: V gene, D gene, J gene, clone size, CDR3 DNA, CDR3 protein. A D gene is named only where the DNA matches it firmly. The size entry is marked missing in some rows and otherwise reads once, few, many or a size class.

>TRBV6-5|TRBD1|TRBJ2-6|.
TGTGCCAGCAGTCAGACAGGGGCTGGGGCCAACGTCCTGACTTTC
CASSQTGAGANVLTF
>TRBV18|.|TRBJ2-5|.
TGTGCCAGCTCACCTTTGCGGCAGGGGGGAGAGACCCAGTACTTC
CASSPLRQGGETQYF
>TRBV5-4|.|TRBJ2-7|.
TGTGCCAGCAGCTATAGGACAGCCCCCTACGAGCAGTACTTC
CASSYRTAPYEQYF
>TRBV29-1|.|TRBJ1-4|.
TGCAGCGTTGGGAGGTCCAGGTTTGTGGAAAAACTGTTTTTT
CSVGRSRFVEKLFF
>TRBV11-2|.|TRBJ1-2|.
TGTGCCAGCAGCCTCCATTCGGGGTCGAATGGCTACACCTTC
CASSLHSGSNGYTF
>TRBV4-3|.|TRBJ1-4|.
TGCGCCAGCAGCCAAGATTTAAATCTGAATGAAAAACTGTTTTTT
CASSQDLNLNEKLFF
>TRBV10-2|.|TRBJ2-5|.
TGCGCCAGCAGTGAGTCGTATTCTTGGGGCCTGCAAGAGACCCAGTACTTC
CASSESYSWGLQETQYF
>TRBV13|.|TRBJ1-1|.
TGTGCCAGCAGCTTACAGGGAAGAGGAACTGAAGCTTTCTTT
CASSLQGRGTEAFF
>TRBV6-5|TRBD1|TRBJ2-7|few
TGTGCCAGCAGTTACGGCGGGACAGGGTCTTACGAGCAGTACTTC
CASSYGGTGSYEQYF
>TRBV5-5|.|TRBJ2-7|.
TGTGCCAGCAGCTTGGTACCCAGGGGGGACTACGAGCAGTACTTC
CASSLVPRGDYEQYF
>TRBV19|.|TRBJ1-6|.
TGTGCCAGTAGTGCGGACAAGGGCGAGGATTCACCCCTCCACTTT
CASSADKGEDSPLHF
>TRBV19|TRBD2|TRBJ2-7|.
TGTGCCAGTAGTATCGGGACTAGCGGAACCTACGAGCAGTACTTC
CASSIGTSGTYEQYF
>TRBV19|.|TRBJ2-3|.
TGTGCCAGTAGTACAAGGGGTTCAGATACGCAGTATTTT
CASSTRGSDTQYF
>TRBV5-1|TRBD1|TRBJ2-1|.
TGCGCCAGCAGCTGGGACAGGGGGCCATATGAGCAGTTCTTC
CASSWDRGPYEQFF
>TRBV14|TRBD1|TRBJ1-1|.
TGTGCCAGCAGCCAATTAACAGGGGGCGTATCGGGAGCTTTCTTT
CASSQLTGGVSGAFF
>TRBV7-2|TRBD2|TRBJ2-3|.
TGTGCCAGCAGCTACCCTGGAAGGGCTAGCGGGAGGGCAGATACGCAGTATTTT
CASSYPGRASGRADTQYF
>TRBV4-3|.|TRBJ1-6|.
TGCGCCAGCAGCCAAGACCTACAGGGACGTAATAATTCACCCCTCCACTTT
CASSQDLQGRNNSPLHF
>TRBV7-2|TRBD2|TRBJ2-4|.
TGTGCCAGCAGCGGACCCGGGGGGGGAGCCAAAAACATTCAGTACTTC
CASSGPGGGAKNIQYF
>TRBV4-3|TRBD2|TRBJ2-1|.
TGCGCCAGCAGCCAAGCCCTCTCCAGGCGGGGGACCCACAATGAGCAGTTCTTC
CASSQALSRRGTHNEQFF
>TRBV5-1|.|TRBJ2-7|.
TGCGCCAGCAGCTTGGATAGGGGGTTCTACGAGCAGTACTTC
CASSLDRGFYEQYF
>TRBV10-2|TRBD1|TRBJ2-7|.
TGCGCCAGCAAAGAAACAGGGGAGTTCGACGAGCAGTACTTC
CASKETGEFDEQYF
>TRBV19|.|TRBJ1-5|.
TGTGCCAGTAGCACCTCCGGGAATAGCAATCAGCCCCAGCATTTT
CASSTSGNSNQPQHF
>TRBV7-9|.|TRBJ2-7|few
TGTGCCAGCAGCTTTTTGACTATGCCGCCTTCCGAGCAGTACTTC
CASSFLTMPPSEQYF
>TRBV19|.|TRBJ2-2|.
TGTGCCAGTAGTATATTCAGGGGAATCACCGGGGAGCTGTTTTTT
CASSIFRGITGELFF
>TRBV4-3|.|TRBJ2-1|.
TGCGCCAGCAGCGAAACTAGCTACTACAATGAGCAGTTCTTC
CASSETSYYNEQFF
>TRBV7-2|TRBD1|TRBJ1-2|.
TGTGCCAGCAGCTTCCGGGACAGGAACTATGGCTACACCTTC
CASSFRDRNYGYTF
>TRBV19|.|TRBJ1-5|.
TGTGCCAGTAGTTTGCAGGTAGTGGAGCCCCAGCATTTT
CASSLQVVEPQHF
>TRBV20-1|.|TRBJ1-2|.
TGCAGTGCCAGGAGGGACTATGGCTACACCTTC
CSARRDYGYTF
>TRBV29-1|TRBD1|TRBJ1-1|.
TGCAGCACCCGACAGGGGCGCGCTGAAGCTTTCTTT
CSTRQGRAEAFF
>TRBV6-2/TRBV6-3|TRBD2|TRBJ2-6|.
TGTGCCAGCAGTAAACTAGCGGGGTCCTCTGGGGCCAACGTCCTGACTTTC
CASSKLAGSSGANVLTF
>TRBV7-9|TRBD1|TRBJ1-5|.
TGTGCCAGCGGCACGGACAGGGTCGATAGGCAGCCCCAGCATTTT
CASGTDRVDRQPQHF
>TRBV7-2|TRBD1|TRBJ2-1|.
TGTGCCAGCAGCTTGACAGGGGGCAATGAGCAGTTCTTC
CASSLTGGNEQFF
>TRBV4-3|.|TRBJ2-1|once
TGCGCCAGCAGCTGGGGGGGGGCGTTCTACAATGAGCAGTTCTTC
CASSWGGAFYNEQFF
>TRBV11-2|.|TRBJ1-2|.
TGTGCCAGCAGCGTTGTTCGGGGCTACACCTTC
CASSVVRGYTF
>TRBV19|.|TRBJ1-4|.
TGTGCCAGTAGTATAGGGGAGCGTGAAAAACTGTTTTTT
CASSIGEREKLFF
>TRBV6-5|.|TRBJ1-1|.
TGTGCCAGCAGTTATCCCAGGGGAGGGGAAGCTTTCTTT
CASSYPRGGEAFF
>TRBV5-1|.|TRBJ2-1|.
TGCGCCAGCAGCTTGGTGGCTAGCGCTGATGAGCAGTTCTTC
CASSLVASADEQFF
>TRBV5-4|.|TRBJ1-1|.
TGTGCCAGCAGCACCAAGGGGAACTTAAACACTGAAGCTTTCTTT
CASSTKGNLNTEAFF
>TRBV7-9|TRBD1|TRBJ2-7|.
TGTGCCAGCAGCTTAAGGGACAGGGCGTACGAGCAGTACTTC
CASSLRDRAYEQYF
>TRBV18|TRBD1|TRBJ1-1|.
TGTGCCAGCTCACCACCTAGACAGGGATTAAACACTGAAGCTTTCTTT
CASSPPRQGLNTEAFF